This T cell receptor beta chain was found in a study of CD8 T cells in ankylosing spondylitis (dated by TCRdb to about 2017). For context, the study as a whole: The study set out to find disease-linked TCR variants by profiling T cell receptor beta repertoires in ankylosing spondylitis patients and healthy donors. In total, the full study cohort was made up of approximately 99 healthy donors and 25 ankylosing spondylitis patients. Peripheral blood was sampled, and synovial fluid was additionally collected from ankylosing spondylitis patients.

As to this clonotype: The antigen this receptor binds is unknown. Base qualities were left out, and no much larger clone turns up one base away.

Study-level results and caveats: A TCR beta motif made up of seven or eight highly homologous amino acid variants appeared to be characteristic of blood from ankylosing spondylitis patients. Some motif variants had previously been reported in the synovial fluid and blood of reactive arthritis patients, which suggests shared mechanisms of disease initiation. A CD8+ phenotype was shown by the disease-linked clones, which were found at relatively low frequencies in peripheral blood. The disease-linked clones were reported as significantly enriched in matched synovial fluid samples from ankylosing spondylitis patients.

The instrument was an Illumina HiSeq 2500. Quantitative 5'-RACE with molecular barcodes was the method used to prepare the TCR beta libraries. In the original analysis: A new computational method based on a probabilistic model of VDJ rearrangement was used to identify disease-linked TCR variants. Through fastp at Q25 and MiXCR, TCRdb rebuilt clones from the public reads, retaining in-frame beta chains. All rows with the same CDR3 protein become a single entry with the most common DNA and genes. The V and J calls were not made by the authors but by TCRdb's processing. Here the sample has about 130,000 distinct CDR3 sequences; 7.3% occur a single time. Roughly 12% of the sample is held by the ten biggest clonotypes. Including cysteine and phenylalanine, the CDR3 has 12 amino acids. Only the CDR3 DNA is retained, 36 bases long and in frame from the first base. V loses 2 bases of germline sequence and J loses 6 bases, and the interval between the two ends is 6 bases. Via the germline V gene, CDR1 is MNHEY and CDR2 SVGEGT.

This chain joins TRBV6-2 or TRBV6-3 to TRBJ2-3, with no confidently assigned D gene. Sequenced material: blood, either unsorted or a sorted T cell fraction (not recorded which). This TCR derives from a female donor with ankylosing spondylitis or in good health (not recorded which). The CDR3: CASSYGRDTQYF. The DNA sequence reads TGTGCCAGCAGTTACGGCCGGGATACGCAGTATTTT.